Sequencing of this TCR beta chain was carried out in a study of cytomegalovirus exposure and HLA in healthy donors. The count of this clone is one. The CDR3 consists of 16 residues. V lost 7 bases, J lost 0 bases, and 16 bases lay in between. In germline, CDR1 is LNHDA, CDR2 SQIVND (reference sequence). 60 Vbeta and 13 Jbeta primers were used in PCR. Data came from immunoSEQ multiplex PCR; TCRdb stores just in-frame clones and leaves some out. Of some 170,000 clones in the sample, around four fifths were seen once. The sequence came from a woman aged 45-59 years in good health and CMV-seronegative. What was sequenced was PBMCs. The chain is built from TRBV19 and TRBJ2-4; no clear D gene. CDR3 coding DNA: TGTGCCAGTAACCTCCCAGCGAGTATAGCCAAAAACATTCAGTACTTC. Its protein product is CASNLPASIAKNIQYF.